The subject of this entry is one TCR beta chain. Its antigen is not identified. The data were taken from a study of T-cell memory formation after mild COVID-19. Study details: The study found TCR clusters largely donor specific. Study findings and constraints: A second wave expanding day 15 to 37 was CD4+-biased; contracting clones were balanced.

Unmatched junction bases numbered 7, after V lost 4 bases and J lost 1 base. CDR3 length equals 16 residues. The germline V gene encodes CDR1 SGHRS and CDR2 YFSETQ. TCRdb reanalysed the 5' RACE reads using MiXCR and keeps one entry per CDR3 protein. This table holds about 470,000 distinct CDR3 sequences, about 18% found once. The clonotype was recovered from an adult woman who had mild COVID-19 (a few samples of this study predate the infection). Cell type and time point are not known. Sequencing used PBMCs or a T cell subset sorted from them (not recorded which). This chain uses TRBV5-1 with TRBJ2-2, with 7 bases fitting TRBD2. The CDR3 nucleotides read TGCGCCAGCAGCCCGAGGGCGGGGGTGAACACCGGGGAGCTGTTTTTT. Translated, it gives CASSPRAGVNTGELFF.